Listed below are T cell receptor beta chains from one sample, sequenced in a study of shared clonotypes between healthy human individuals. Clones were read by immunoSEQ multiplex PCR, and TCRdb kept only the in-frame ones, dropping some. The sample contains 330,000 or so clones, about 73% of which appear only once. Specimen: memory CD4+ T cells sorted from blood. The receptors shown here come from a young man in good health. CDR3s include the opening cysteine and the closing phenylalanine or tryptophan.

>TRBV19
CASSVSRTYEQYF
>TRBV5-4
CASSLDRGERETQYF
>TRBV19
CASSSRNTDTQYF
>TRBV7-6
CASSLSLTVYNEQFF
>TRBV11-2
CASSPMGLAGANVLTF
>TRBV6-5
CASSFGGSQHF
>TRBV7-2
CASTLQGSSYTEAFF
>TRBV7-8
CASSLVPGQDYNEQFF
>TRBV19
CASSTFGTSGRAGEQFF
>TRBV5-4
CASSQAGQASSGANVLTF
>TRBV19
CASSISGSTDTQYF
>TRBV29-1
CSTRDNEQFF
>TRBV7-9
CASSFQGLETYEQYF
>TRBV27
CASSSARKGYGYTF
>TRBV14
CASSRGPTAYNEQFF
>TRBV7-6
CASGPAHRPDRGHYEQYF
>TRBV5-1
CASSLARGLTETQYF
>TRBV15
CATSRDGREPLGEQFF
>TRBV28
CASSRGRKEKLFF
>TRBV2
CASIGQGVTGELFF
>TRBV6-6
CASSYGEKLFF
>TRBV7-8
CASSMSLATNEKLFF
>TRBV18
CASSQQWGTGIETEAFF
>TRBV19
CASRGRGTGYNEQFF
>TRBV28
CATLGTLQNNEQFF
>TRBV7-8
CASSLSGYEQYF
>TRBV2
CASSRDNQETQYF
>TRBV5-1
CASSRAGTGAASGNTIYF
>TRBV9
CASSPGTGLSYEQYF
>TRBV2
CASSGDFQETQYF
>TRBV7-9
CASSLSRDAYEQYF
>TRBV5-1
CASSFQQETQYF
>TRBV2
CASSGQRTGGGLSRSYEQYF
>TRBV5-1
CASSPEGWKQYF
>TRBV6-1
CASSVNPEQPQHF
>TRBV7-8
CASSPGGRDSSNQPQHF
>TRBV2
CASSVPGREQYF
>TRBV6-1
CASSAITVITEAFF
>TRBV5-1
CASSLDPRSGNEQFF
>TRBV10-1
CASSSKNIQYF
>TRBV11-2
CASRYTTGGNNEQFF
>TRBV28
CASSQRNYGYTF
>TRBV5-1
CASSFQGGTRDTQYF
>TRBV5-1
CASSLASTTNNEQFF
>TRBV28
CASSLRRQGADGYTF
>TRBV7-2
CASSLEPRPHGYTF
>TRBV10-3
CAISPADRVGETQYF
>TRBV6-1
CASSEARAGVYEQYF